Listed below are T cell receptor beta chains from one sample, sequenced in a study of control samples from healthy donors and cancer patients. Method: immunoSEQ multiplex PCR; TCRdb's copy keeps in-frame clones and lacks some. The data show 150,000 or so clones, roughly 93% seen once. The sequencing sample was made of blood. All receptors come from a man aged 18 to 30 in good health. Each CDR3 is given with its conserved first and last residue. D genes are given only for firm matches. Clone size is not always given. Where it is, it says once, few, many or a class for expanded clones.

j_gene: TRBJ1-4
d_gene: TRBD1
abundance: -
v_gene: TRBV11-2
CDR3nt: TGTGCCAGCAGCCCCCTGACAGGGAAGGCAACTAATGAAAAACTGTTTTTT
CDR3aa: CASSPLTGKATNEKLFF

j_gene: TRBJ1-2
d_gene: -
abundance: -
v_gene: TRBV13
CDR3nt: TGTGCCAGCAGCGTATACTTCTATGGCTACACCTTC
CDR3aa: CASSVYFYGYTF

j_gene: TRBJ1-2
d_gene: -
abundance: few
v_gene: TRBV3-1/TRBV3-2
CDR3nt: TGTGCCAGCAGCCAAGATCGGGCTCACTATGGCTACACCTTC
CDR3aa: CASSQDRAHYGYTF

j_gene: TRBJ1-5
d_gene: -
abundance: -
v_gene: TRBV28
CDR3nt: TGTGCCAGCAGTTTTTGGGCCCGGGCACGGGCCCAGCATTTT
CDR3aa: CASSFWARARAQHF

j_gene: TRBJ2-7
d_gene: -
abundance: -
v_gene: TRBV27
CDR3nt: TGTGCCAGCAGTTTCGGGGGATTCCACTACGAGCAGTACTTC
CDR3aa: CASSFGGFHYEQYF

j_gene: TRBJ2-5
d_gene: -
abundance: -
v_gene: TRBV3-1/TRBV3-2
CDR3nt: TGTGCCAGCAGCCACCAGTGGGGCGGCCAAGAGACCCAGTACTTC
CDR3aa: CASSHQWGGQETQYF

j_gene: TRBJ1-5
d_gene: TRBD1
abundance: -
v_gene: TRBV27
CDR3nt: TGTGCCAGCAGTTTTACGGCGTCAGGGGGTCAGCCCCAGCATTTT
CDR3aa: CASSFTASGGQPQHF

j_gene: TRBJ1-1
d_gene: -
abundance: once
v_gene: TRBV6-5
CDR3nt: TGTGCCAGCAGTCCCTACCTCGAGGGGGGGTATGAAGCTTTCTTT
CDR3aa: CASSPYLEGGYEAFF

j_gene: TRBJ2-2
d_gene: -
abundance: -
v_gene: TRBV7-2
CDR3nt: TGTGCCAGCAGCTTAGGAGGGCGGCCAAACACCGGGGAGCTGTTTTTT
CDR3aa: CASSLGGRPNTGELFF

j_gene: TRBJ1-1
d_gene: TRBD1
abundance: few
v_gene: TRBV6-6
CDR3nt: TGTGCCAGTACGGGACAGATAACTGAAGCTTTCTTT
CDR3aa: CASTGQITEAFF

j_gene: TRBJ2-5
d_gene: -
abundance: once
v_gene: TRBV7-2
CDR3nt: TGTGCCAGCAGCTCCCAAGAGACCCAGTACTTC
CDR3aa: CASSSQETQYF

j_gene: TRBJ1-1
d_gene: -
abundance: -
v_gene: TRBV19
CDR3nt: TGTGCCAGTAGTATTGGTCAGAACTACAGGTATGGGAACACTGAAGCTTTCTTT
CDR3aa: CASSIGQNYRYGNTEAFF

j_gene: TRBJ2-3
d_gene: TRBD2
abundance: -
v_gene: TRBV10-3
CDR3nt: TGTGCCATCACTGACTCCTCTAGCGGGAGTCGAGATACGCAGTATTTT
CDR3aa: CAITDSSSGSRDTQYF

j_gene: TRBJ2-1
d_gene: -
abundance: -
v_gene: TRBV19
CDR3nt: TGTGCCAGTAGTATAGCTGTAAGCGGTACCTACAATGAGCAGTTCTTC
CDR3aa: CASSIAVSGTYNEQFF

j_gene: TRBJ1-2
d_gene: -
abundance: -
v_gene: TRBV7-9
CDR3nt: TGTGCCAGCAGCTTAGGGGGCGGTCCTAACTATGGCTACACCTTC
CDR3aa: CASSLGGGPNYGYTF